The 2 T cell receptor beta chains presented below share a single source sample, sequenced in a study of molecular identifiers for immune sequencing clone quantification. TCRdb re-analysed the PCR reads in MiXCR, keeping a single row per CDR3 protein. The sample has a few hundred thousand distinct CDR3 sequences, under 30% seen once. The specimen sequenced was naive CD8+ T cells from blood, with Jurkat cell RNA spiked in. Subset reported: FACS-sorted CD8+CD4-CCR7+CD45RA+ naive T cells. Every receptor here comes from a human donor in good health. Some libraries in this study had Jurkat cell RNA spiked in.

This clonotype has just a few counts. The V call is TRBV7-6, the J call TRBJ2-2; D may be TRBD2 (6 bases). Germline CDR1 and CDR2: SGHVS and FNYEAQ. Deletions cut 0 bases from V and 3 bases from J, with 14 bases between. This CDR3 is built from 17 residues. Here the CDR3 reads CASSLARRGSDTGELFF. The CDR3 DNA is TGTGCCAGCAGCTTAGCGCGCCGGGGGAGTGACACCGGGGAGCTGTTTTTT.

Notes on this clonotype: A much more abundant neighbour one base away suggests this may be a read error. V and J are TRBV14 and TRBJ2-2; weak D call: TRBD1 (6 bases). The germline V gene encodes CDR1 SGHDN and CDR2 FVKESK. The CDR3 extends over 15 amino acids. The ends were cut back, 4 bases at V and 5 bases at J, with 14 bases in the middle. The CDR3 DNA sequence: TGTGCCAGCAGCCCGCACCGACAGGTGACCGGGGAGCTGTTTTTT. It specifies CASSPHRQVTGELFF.